These 31 T cell receptor beta chains were sequenced from one sample in a study of cytomegalovirus exposure and HLA in healthy donors. PCR amplification relied on 60 Vbeta primers (plus 13 Jbeta primers). Only in-frame clones appear in the TCRdb table, and some are missing; sequencing was by immunoSEQ multiplex PCR. The sample contains roughly 100,000 clones, about 80% of which appear only once. Sequencing input: PBMCs. These TCRs come from a female donor in good health and CMV-seropositive.

This sequence joins TRBV27 and TRBJ1-3; D not resolved. The length of the CDR3 is 13 residues. V dropped 4 bases and J dropped 2 bases, with 6 bases sitting between them. In germline, CDR1 is MNHEY, CDR2 SMNVEV (reference sequence). CDR3 sequence: CASSYQAGNTIYF. The CDR3 bases are TGTGCCAGCAGTTACCAGGCTGGAAACACCATATATTTT.

This clone was observed once. The chain combines TRBV19 with TRBJ1-2, with 8 nucleotides matching TRBD1. CDR3 length: 14 amino acids. Germline CDR1 is LNHDA and CDR2 is SQIVND (reference sequence). J lost 7 bases, V lost 1 base, and 5 bases had no gene match. The CDR3 sequence: CASSIGTGFVGYTF. In DNA form, the CDR3 reads TGTGCCAGTAGTATAGGGACAGGGTTCGTTGGCTACACCTTC.

This sequence joins TRBV6-6 and TRBJ2-7, with D uncertain. Trimming stripped 8 bases from V and 2 bases from J, with 13 bases between. The CDR3 length is 13 residues. Per the germline V gene, CDR1 is MNHNY and CDR2 is SVGAGI (reference sequence). The CDR3 DNA reads TGTGCCAGCGGAACAGCAAAAACCTACGAGCAGTACTTC. Residues: CASGTAKTYEQYF.

The chain recombines TRBV19 with TRBJ1-5; 9 bases map to TRBD1. The germline V gene encodes CDR1 LNHDA and CDR2 SQIVND (reference sequence). V shed 4 bases and J 4 bases; nucleotides not matched to a gene: 8. The CDR3 totals 16 residues. The DNA of the CDR3 is TGTGCCAGTAGTACCGCCCGGACAGGGGTGAATCAGCCCCAGCATTTT. Translating gives CASSTARTGVNQPQHF.

The CDR3 nucleotides are TGTGCCAGCAGGACAGGGGCCCATGGCTACACCTTC. It codes for CASRTGAHGYTF. The gene calls are TRBV2 and TRBJ1-2, with TRBD1 matching 8 bases. The CDR3 runs 12 residues. The V segment lost 6 bases and the J segment 6 bases; nucleotides outside the gene matches: 3. In germline, CDR1 is SNHLY, CDR2 FYNNEI.

V and J are TRBV11-2 and TRBJ2-2; a weak D match, TRBD2 (7 bases). This CDR3 region has 17 residues. Germline V gene data show CDR1 as SGHAT and CDR2 as FQNNGV. Trimming took 0 bases from V and 5 from J, leaving 16 bases between them. CDR3 protein: CASSLEWGGLSTGELFF. DNA of the CDR3: TGTGCCAGCAGCTTAGAATGGGGGGGCTTGTCTACCGGGGAGCTGTTTTTT. Together with reference TRBV11-2 and TRBJ2-2, the CDR3 gives the full variable domain: EAGVAQSPRYKIIEKRQSVAFWCNPISGHATLYWYQQILGQGPKLLIQFQNNGVVDDSQLPKDRFSAERLKGVDSTLKIQPAKLEDSAVYLCASSLEWGGLSTGELFFGEGSRLTVL.

The gene calls are TRBV7-2 and TRBJ1-2; 7 bases align to TRBD1. The CDR3 length is 16 residues. The ends lost 5 bases at V and 0 bases at J; junction bases unmatched: 9. The V gene's germline CDR1 is SGHTA and CDR2 FQGNSA. CDR3 bases: TGTGCCAGCAGCCCCCCCGGGACAGAAGCTAACTATGGCTACACCTTC. It yields the protein CASSPPGTEANYGYTF.

The genes are TRBV6-5 and TRBJ2-7, with D maybe TRBD2 (5 bases). The CDR3 consists of 16 residues. Trimming cost V 3 bases and J 0 bases, with 15 bases left between them. CDR1 is MNHEY, CDR2 SVGAGI, per germline. The CDR3 loop reads CASSYTRGSSSYEQYF. The CDR3 coding sequence is TGTGCCAGCAGTTATACTCGAGGGTCTAGCTCCTACGAGCAGTACTTC.

About this clone: Other DNA variants within this sample encode the same CDR3. The CDR3 loop is CASSLGQGGINEKLFF. In DNA, the CDR3 is TGCGCCAGCAGCTTGGGACAGGGTGGGATTAATGAAAAACTGTTTTTT. This chain uses TRBV5-1 with TRBJ1-4, with TRBD1 matching 7 bases. This CDR3 has 16 residues. V lost 0 bases to trimming and J lost 4 bases; unmatched junction nucleotides: 6. In germline, CDR1 is SGHRS, CDR2 YFSETQ.

J is TRBJ1-4 and V is TRBV27; D unresolved. V dropped 4 bases and J dropped 4 bases, with 4 bases sitting between them. Germline CDR1 and CDR2: MNHEY and SMNVEV (reference sequence). This CDR3 is 12 amino acids long. CDR3 nucleotide sequence: TGTGCCAGCAGTTCCTATAATGAAAAACTGTTTTTT. Its protein is CASSSYNEKLFF. Variable domain in full (rest from reference TRBV27 and TRBJ1-4): EAQVTQNPRYLITVTGKKLTVTCSQNMNHEYMSWYRQDPGLGLRQIYYSMNVEVTDKGDVPEGYKVSRKEKRNFPLILESPSPNQTSLYFCASSSYNEKLFFGSGTQLSVL.

This clone was observed a single time. One junction end does not reproduce the germline sequence, and a read error may be involved. The chain carries TRBV6-5 and TRBJ1-2; D remains unclear. Germline V lookup: CDR1 MNHEY, CDR2 SVGAGI. The CDR3 consists of 12 residues. CDR3 bases: TGTGCCAGCAGGAGACTGAACTATGGCTACCCCTTC. Encoded protein: CASRRLNYGYPF.

To note about this clone: Different DNA sequences within this sample yield the same CDR3. The rearrangement uses TRBV28 and TRBJ2-7; D might be TRBD1 (6 bases). This CDR3 comprises 13 residues. The germline V and J ends were trimmed by 4 bases and 0 bases, with 7 bases remaining between them. From germline, CDR1 is MDHEN and CDR2 SYDVKM. CDR3 bases: TGTGCCAGCAGTTCGACAGGCTCCTACGAGCAGTACTTC. Protein: CASSSTGSYEQYF. Full variable domain (outside the CDR3, taken from reference TRBV28 and TRBJ2-7): DVKVTQSSRYLVKRTGEKVFLECVQDMDHENMFWYRQDPGLGLRLIYFSYDVKMKEKGDIPEGYSVSREKKERFSLILESASTNQTSMYLCASSSTGSYEQYFGPGTRLTVT.

The chain recombines TRBV29-1 with TRBJ1-1; TRBD1 matches at 7 bases. Germline V gene sequence: CDR1 SQVTM, CDR2 ANQGSEA. V was clipped by 5 bases and J by 5 bases; unmatched bases: 14. The CDR3 is 15 amino acids. CDR3 region: CSVNHPDRVRTEAFF. The CDR3 DNA reads TGCAGCGTTAATCATCCTGACAGGGTTCGGACTGAAGCTTTCTTT.

V gene TRBV6-6 combines with J gene TRBJ2-6; TRBD1 aligns across 7 bases. V gave up 6 bases and J gave up 2 bases; unmatched junction bases: 4. From germline, CDR1 is MNHNY and CDR2 SVGAGI (reference sequence). This CDR3 is 15 amino acids long. CDR3 sequence reads: CASREQGTGANVLTF. The CDR3 DNA is TGTGCCAGCAGAGAACAGGGGACTGGGGCCAACGTCCTGACTTTC.

This chain connects TRBV14 to TRBJ2-2, with TRBD1 identical over 9 bases. This CDR3 is 17 amino acids long. The V segment lost 4 bases and the J segment 1 base; nucleotides outside the gene matches: 7. Per the germline V gene, CDR1 is SGHDN and CDR2 is FVKESK. The CDR3 bases are TGTGCCAGCAGCCGTATCCGGGACAGGGAGAACACCGGGGAGCTGTTTTTT. As protein: CASSRIRDRENTGELFF. Variable domain in full (rest from reference TRBV14 and TRBJ2-2): EAGVTQFPSHSVIEKGQTVTLRCDPISGHDNLYWYRRVMGKEIKFLLHFVKESKQDESGMPNNRFLAERTGGTYSTLKVQPAELEDSGVYFCASSRIRDRENTGELFFGEGSRLTVL.

The rearrangement links TRBV19 to TRBJ2-6, with 9 positions matching TRBD1. V lost 6 bases to trimming and J lost 0 bases; unmatched junction nucleotides: 6. The germline V gene encodes CDR1 LNHDA and CDR2 SQIVND (reference sequence). This CDR3 comprises 17 residues. CDR3 protein: CASSRDRAYSGANVLTF. The CDR3 DNA follows: TGTGCCAGTAGCCGGGACAGGGCATACTCTGGGGCCAACGTCCTGACTTTC.

This chain links TRBV19 with TRBJ2-7; TRBD1 agrees at 7 bases. Germline values: CDR1 LNHDA, CDR2 SQIVND (reference sequence). This CDR3 spans 13 amino acids. Unmatched junction bases numbered 3, after V lost 5 bases and J lost 2 bases. The CDR3: CASSQDRTYEQYF. The CDR3 coding sequence is TGTGCCAGTAGTCAGGACAGGACCTACGAGCAGTACTTC.

The chain uses TRBV6-6 and TRBJ1-2, with 8 positions matching TRBD1. With V trimmed by 5 bases and J by 8 bases, 13 bases remained unmatched. Germline CDR1 MNHNY, CDR2 SVGAGI (reference sequence). The CDR3 totals 15 residues. The CDR3 DNA reads as TGTGCCAGCAGTCCGACGGCGACAGGGGTGAGGGGCTACACCTTC. Protein: CASSPTATGVRGYTF.

This clone was seen only once. The genes are TRBV5-1 and TRBJ2-7; the D gene is possibly TRBD2 (5 bases). CDR1 is SGHRS and CDR2 is YFSETQ in the germline V gene. This CDR3 spans 13 amino acids. Trimming stripped 4 bases from V and 5 bases from J, with 13 bases between. The CDR3 DNA sequence: TGCGCCAGCAGCCCCCTTGCGAGGGACGAGCAGTACTTC. As protein: CASSPLARDEQYF.

CDR3 protein: CASSFSELNTEAFF. The CDR3 nucleotides are TGTGCCAGCAGTTTTTCAGAATTGAACACTGAAGCTTTCTTT. The chain couples TRBV27 to TRBJ1-1; D not resolved. Germline V CDR1 and CDR2: MNHEY, SMNVEV (reference sequence). V shed 3 bases and J shed 0 bases, with 8 bases lying between them. The CDR3 contains 14 residues.

J is TRBJ2-1 and V is TRBV2; 11 bases agree with TRBD2. The V segment lost 10 bases and the J segment 1 base; nucleotides outside the gene matches: 15. The CDR3 consists of 18 residues. CDR1 is SNHLY, CDR2 FYNNEI, per germline. CDR3 sequence: CATLSGGSGGASYNEQFF. CDR3 nucleotide sequence: TGTGCCACCCTCTCCGGGGGTAGCGGGGGGGCGTCCTACAATGAGCAGTTCTTC.

The rearrangement uses TRBV9 and TRBJ1-1; TRBD1 is a possible D gene (5 bases). This CDR3 comprises 15 residues. V was trimmed by 3 bases and J by 1 base, leaving 13 bases between them. Looked up from germline, CDR1 is SGDLS and CDR2 is YYNGEE. The CDR3 loop is CASSATPRGNTEAFF. CDR3 DNA sequence: TGTGCCAGCAGCGCTACCCCTAGGGGGAACACTGAAGCTTTCTTT.

The chain couples TRBV6-5 to TRBJ2-5; D may be TRBD2 (7 bases). The J call may be in error: the DNA end matches TRBJ2-7 better. This CDR3 is 14 amino acids long. CDR1 and CDR2 from the germline V gene are MNHEY and SVGAGI. The CDR3 reads CASSYVGGRYEQYF. CDR3 DNA: TGTGCCAGCAGTTACGTGGGGGGGCGGTACGAGCAGTACTTC.

The rearrangement joins TRBV7-7 to TRBJ2-7; tentative D call: TRBD1 (5 bases). The V gene's germline CDR1 is SSHAT and CDR2 FNYEAQ (reference sequence). V was shortened by 1 base and J by 4 bases, with 8 bases between the two germline ends. The CDR3 has 13 amino acids. The CDR3 nucleotides are TGTGCCAGCAGCTTAGAGGCAGGGTACGAGCAGTACTTC. Its protein product is CASSLEAGYEQYF.

The V gene is TRBV6-5, the J gene TRBJ1-1; possibly TRBD1 for D (5 bases). V was trimmed by 0 bases and J by 11 bases, leaving 19 bases between them. Germline V gene sequence: CDR1 MNHEY, CDR2 SVGAGI. This CDR3 has 15 amino acids. In DNA form, the CDR3 reads TGTGCCAGCAGTTACTCCTCGGCAGGGCCCGTCCCCGCTTTCTTT. Encoded protein: CASSYSSAGPVPAFF.

The rearrangement joins TRBV5-1 to TRBJ2-5; 7 bases line up with TRBD2. V lost 0 bases and J lost 5; bases outside the gene matches: 7. This CDR3 spans 15 amino acids. Germline V gives CDR1 SGHRS, CDR2 YFSETQ. CDR3 sequence reads: CASSLEGGRGETQYF. CDR3 in DNA: TGCGCCAGCAGCTTGGAGGGCGGGAGAGGGGAGACCCAGTACTTC.

Remarks on this clone: The same CDR3 arises from other DNA sequences in this sample as well. This chain uses TRBV7-9 with TRBJ1-5; TRBD1 matches 9 bases. The CDR3 contains 14 residues. V was clipped by 5 bases and J by 4 bases; unmatched bases: 3. Germline CDR1 SEHNR, CDR2 FQNEAQ (reference sequence). The CDR3 loop is CASSLGTGNQPQHF. The CDR3 nucleotides read TGTGCCAGCAGCCTCGGGACAGGGAATCAGCCCCAGCATTTT.

The gene calls are TRBV29-1 and TRBJ2-1; TRBD2 aligns across 10 bases. Losses at the gene ends were 2 bases for V and 9 bases for J; bases not matched to a gene: 7. CDR1 is SQVTM and CDR2 is ANQGSEA in the germline V gene. The CDR3 length is 14 residues. In nucleotides, the CDR3 is TGCAGCGTTGAATTTCTAGCGGGAGTCTCTGAGCAGTTCTTC. It is translated as CSVEFLAGVSEQFF.

The chain combines TRBV18 with TRBJ1-2; D might be TRBD1 (6 bases). The CDR3 covers 14 residues. Trimming removed 4 bases from V and 7 bases from J, with 16 bases in between. The germline V gene has CDR1 KGHSH and CDR2 LQKENI. CDR3 sequence: CASSLGGAGPGYTF. The CDR3 region has the DNA TGTGCCAGCTCACTGGGGGGGGCAGGACCTGGCTACACCTTC.

This chain links TRBV7-9 with TRBJ2-1, with D tentatively TRBD1 (7 bases). V was shortened by 5 bases and J by 3 bases, with 17 bases between the two germline ends. Germline CDR1 is SEHNR and CDR2 is FQNEAQ (reference sequence). This CDR3 region has 16 residues. The chain's CDR3 is CASSTEQGGVYNEQFF. The CDR3 coding sequence is TGTGCCAGCAGCACCGAGCAGGGGGGAGTCTACAATGAGCAGTTCTTC.

V and J are TRBV28 and TRBJ2-7; 10 nucleotides align to TRBD1. From germline, CDR1 is MDHEN and CDR2 SYDVKM. V lost 2 bases and J lost 7; bases outside the gene matches: 17. The CDR3 totals 18 residues. CDR3 loop: CASSLGTGAPGLNVEQYF. The CDR3 DNA sequence: TGTGCCAGCAGTTTAGGGACAGGGGCCCCGGGACTAAATGTAGAGCAGTACTTC.